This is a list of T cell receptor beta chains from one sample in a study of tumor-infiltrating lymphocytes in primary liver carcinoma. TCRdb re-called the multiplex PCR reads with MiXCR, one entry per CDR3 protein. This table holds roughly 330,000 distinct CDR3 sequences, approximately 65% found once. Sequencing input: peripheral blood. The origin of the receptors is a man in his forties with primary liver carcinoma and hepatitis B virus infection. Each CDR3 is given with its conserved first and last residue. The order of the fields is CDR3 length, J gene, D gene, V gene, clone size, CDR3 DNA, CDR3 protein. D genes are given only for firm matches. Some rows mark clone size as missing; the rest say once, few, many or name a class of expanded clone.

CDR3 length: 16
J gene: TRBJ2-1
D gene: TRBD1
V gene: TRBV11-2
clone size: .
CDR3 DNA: TGTGCCAGCAGCCACTTGACAGGGTGCTTGTACAATGAGCAGTTCTTC
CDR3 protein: CASSHLTGCLYNEQFF

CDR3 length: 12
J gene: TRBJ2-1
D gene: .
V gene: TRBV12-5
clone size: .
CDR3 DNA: TGTGCTAGTGGTTTAGGTGGCAATGAGCAGTTCTTC
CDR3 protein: CASGLGGNEQFF

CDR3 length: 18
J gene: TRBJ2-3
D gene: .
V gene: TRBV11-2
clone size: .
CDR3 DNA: TGTGCCAGAAGCGGGCGGCAGGGCCCTAGCTATCGTACAGATACGCAGTATTTT
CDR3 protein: CARSGRQGPSYRTDTQYF

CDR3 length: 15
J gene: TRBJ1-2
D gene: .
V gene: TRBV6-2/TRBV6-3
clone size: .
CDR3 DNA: TGTGGCATCAGTCGGGGACGGGGCAGGGACTATGGCTACACCTTC
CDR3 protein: CGISRGRGRDYGYTF

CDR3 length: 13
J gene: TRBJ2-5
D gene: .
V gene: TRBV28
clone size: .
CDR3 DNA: TGTGCCACTGAAACAGGGCGGCAAGAGACCCAGTACTTC
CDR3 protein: CATETGRQETQYF

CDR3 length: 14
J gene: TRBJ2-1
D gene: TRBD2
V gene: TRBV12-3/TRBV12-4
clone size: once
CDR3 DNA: TGTGCCAGCACCCCAGCGGGATCCTTCAATGAGCAGTTCTTC
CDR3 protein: CASTPAGSFNEQFF

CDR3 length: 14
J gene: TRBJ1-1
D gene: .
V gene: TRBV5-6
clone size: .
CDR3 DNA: TGTGCCAGCAGCTTGGAGGTGGGGTACACTGAAGCTCTCTTT
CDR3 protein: CASSLEVGYTEALF

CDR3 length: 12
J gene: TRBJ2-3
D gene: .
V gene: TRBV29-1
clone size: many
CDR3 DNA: TGCAGCGTTCGTCGGGAGACAGATACGCAGTATTTT
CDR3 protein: CSVRRETDTQYF

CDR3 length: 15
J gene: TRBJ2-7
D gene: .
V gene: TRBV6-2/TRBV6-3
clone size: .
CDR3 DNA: TGTGCCAACAGTTACTCGATTAGGCCGCCCTACGAGCAGTACTTC
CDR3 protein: CANSYSIRPPYEQYF

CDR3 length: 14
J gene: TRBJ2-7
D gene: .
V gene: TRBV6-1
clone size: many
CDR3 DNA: TGTGCCAGCAGTGAAAGTGGCAGGGCCCACGAGCAGTACTTC
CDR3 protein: CASSESGRAHEQYF

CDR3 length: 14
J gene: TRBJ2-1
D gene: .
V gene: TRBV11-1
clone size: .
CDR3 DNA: TGTGCCAGTAGCACAGGCCCATTCTACAATGAGCAGTTCTTC
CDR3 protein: CASSTGPFYNEQFF

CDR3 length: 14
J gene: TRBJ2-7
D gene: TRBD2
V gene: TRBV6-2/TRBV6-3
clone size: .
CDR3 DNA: TGTGCCAGCAGACTAGCGGGAGATGATGACGAGCAGTACTTC
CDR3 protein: CASRLAGDDDEQYF

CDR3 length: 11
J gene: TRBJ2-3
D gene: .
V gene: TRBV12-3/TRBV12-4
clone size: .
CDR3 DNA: TGCGCCAGCAGCCATTCAGATACGCAGTATTTT
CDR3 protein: CASSHSDTQYF

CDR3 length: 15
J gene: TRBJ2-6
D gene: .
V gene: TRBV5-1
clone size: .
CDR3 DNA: TGCGCCAGCAGCTTGGTGGTCTCTGGGGCCAACATCCTGACTTTC
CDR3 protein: CASSLVVSGANILTF

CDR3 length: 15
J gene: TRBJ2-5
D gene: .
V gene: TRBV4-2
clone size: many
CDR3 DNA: TGTGCCAGCAGCCAGGACGTGGGGGGCGTAGAGACCCAGTACTTC
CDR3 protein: CASSQDVGGVETQYF

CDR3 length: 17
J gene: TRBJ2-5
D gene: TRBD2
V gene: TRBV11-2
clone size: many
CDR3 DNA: TGTGCCAGCCGACGGCGGGCTAGCGGGAACCCTCAGGAGACCCAGTACTTC
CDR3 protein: CASRRRASGNPQETQYF

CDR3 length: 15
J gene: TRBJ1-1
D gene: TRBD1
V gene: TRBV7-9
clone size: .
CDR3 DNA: TGCGCCAGCAGCTTACGGGGACAGGGTGGCACTGAAGCTTTCTTT
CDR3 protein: CASSLRGQGGTEAFF

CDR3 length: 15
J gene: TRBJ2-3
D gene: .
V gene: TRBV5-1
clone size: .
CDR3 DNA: TGCGCCAGCAGCGTGACAGGAAGATCTGGGGATACGCAGTATTTT
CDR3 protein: CASSVTGRSGDTQYF

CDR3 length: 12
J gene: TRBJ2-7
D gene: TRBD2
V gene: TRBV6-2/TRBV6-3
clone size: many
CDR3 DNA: TGTGCCAGCAGTAGCGGGAGAAGTGAGCAGTACTTC
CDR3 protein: CASSSGRSEQYF

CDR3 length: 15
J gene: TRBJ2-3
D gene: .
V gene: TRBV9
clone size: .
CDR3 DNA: TGTGCCAGCAGCGCAGGGGCCCGGAGCACCGATACGCAGTATTTT
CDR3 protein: CASSAGARSTDTQYF

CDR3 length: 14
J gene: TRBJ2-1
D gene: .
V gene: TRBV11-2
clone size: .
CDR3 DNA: TGTGCCAGCAGCTCAGGCCCCTTAGCGCTTGGGCAGTTCTTC
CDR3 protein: CASSSGPLALGQFF

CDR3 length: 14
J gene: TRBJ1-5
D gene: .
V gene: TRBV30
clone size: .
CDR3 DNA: TGTGTCTGGAGTCTTCTCGGTAGCAATCAGCCCCAGCATTTT
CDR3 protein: CVWSLLGSNQPQHF

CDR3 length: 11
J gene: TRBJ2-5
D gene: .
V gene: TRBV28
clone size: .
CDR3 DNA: TGTGCCAGCATGGCAGGGGAGACCCAGTACTTC
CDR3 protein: CASMAGETQYF

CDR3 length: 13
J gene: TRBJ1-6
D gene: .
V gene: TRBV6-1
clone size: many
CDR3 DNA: TGTGCCAGCAACGCGGACAGTAATTCACCCCTCCACTTT
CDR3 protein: CASNADSNSPLHF

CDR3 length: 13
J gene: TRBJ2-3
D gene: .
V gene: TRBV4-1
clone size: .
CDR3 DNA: TGCGCCAACCGTGGGAGGGACAAGGATACGCAGTATTTT
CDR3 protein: CANRGRDKDTQYF

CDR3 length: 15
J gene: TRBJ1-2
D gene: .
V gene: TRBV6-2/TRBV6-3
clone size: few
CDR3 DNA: TGTGCCAGCAGTTCCGGCGGTGCGGCTAACTATGGCTACACCTTC
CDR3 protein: CASSSGGAANYGYTF

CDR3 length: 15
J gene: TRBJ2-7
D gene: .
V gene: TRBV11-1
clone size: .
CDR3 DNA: TGTGCCAGCAGCCAACTCGACAGTTTCCCCTACGAGCAGCACTTC
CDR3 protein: CASSQLDSFPYEQHF

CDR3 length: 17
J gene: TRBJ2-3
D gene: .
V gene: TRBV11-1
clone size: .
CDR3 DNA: TGTGCCAGCAGCTTAGGAGTTTGGGGCGTCGACACAGATATGCAGTATTTT
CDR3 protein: CASSLGVWGVDTDMQYF

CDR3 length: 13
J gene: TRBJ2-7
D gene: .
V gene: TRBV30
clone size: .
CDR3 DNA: TGTGCCCGGAGTCCCCAGGTGGCCTACGAGCAGTACTTC
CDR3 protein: CARSPQVAYEQYF

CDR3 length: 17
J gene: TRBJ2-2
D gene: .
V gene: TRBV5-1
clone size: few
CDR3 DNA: TGCGCCACAGGATACACTTATCCCCAAGGAGATACCGGGGAGCTGTTTTTT
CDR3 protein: CATGYTYPQGDTGELFF

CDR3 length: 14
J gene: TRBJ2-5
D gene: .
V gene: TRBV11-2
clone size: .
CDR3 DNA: TGTGCCAGCGGCTTAGGGCTAGAGGGACAAACCCAGTACTTC
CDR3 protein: CASGLGLEGQTQYF

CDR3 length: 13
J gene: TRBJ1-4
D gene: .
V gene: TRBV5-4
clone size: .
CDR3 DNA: TGTGCCAGCGGTCCGCGGGGACGTGAAAGACTGTTTTTT
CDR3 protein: CASGPRGRERLFF

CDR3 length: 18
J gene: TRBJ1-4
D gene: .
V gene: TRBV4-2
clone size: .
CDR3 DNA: TGTGCTAGCAGCCAAGATTGGATCACAACAGGGAGTAATGAAAAACTGTTTTTT
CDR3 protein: CASSQDWITTGSNEKLFF

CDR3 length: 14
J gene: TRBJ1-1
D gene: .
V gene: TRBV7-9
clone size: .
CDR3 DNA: TGTGCCAGCCGTTGGGGGGGCATGAACACTGAAGCTTTCTTT
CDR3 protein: CASRWGGMNTEAFF

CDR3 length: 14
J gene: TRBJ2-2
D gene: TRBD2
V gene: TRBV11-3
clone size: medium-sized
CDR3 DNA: TGTGCCAGCAGCTTGGCGGGAGTGACCGGGGAGCTGTTTTTT
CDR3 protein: CASSLAGVTGELFF

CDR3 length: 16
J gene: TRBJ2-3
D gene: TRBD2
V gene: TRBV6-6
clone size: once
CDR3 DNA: TGTGCCAGCAGTGGATCAGCTAGCGGAAGCACAGATGCGCAGTATTTT
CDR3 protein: CASSGSASGSTDAQYF

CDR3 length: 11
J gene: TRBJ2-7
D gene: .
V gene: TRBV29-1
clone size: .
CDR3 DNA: TGCAGCCTTGCGATGGGATACGAGCAGTACTTC
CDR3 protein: CSLAMGYEQYF

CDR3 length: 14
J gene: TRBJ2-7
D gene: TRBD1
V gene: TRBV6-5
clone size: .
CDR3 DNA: TGTGCCAGCAGTCACCGGGACAGGAGTTACGAGCAGTACTTC
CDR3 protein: CASSHRDRSYEQYF

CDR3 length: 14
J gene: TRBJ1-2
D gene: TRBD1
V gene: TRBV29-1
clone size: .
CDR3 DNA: TGCAGCGTCCTACCCAGACAGGGTGGCGATGGCTACACCTTC
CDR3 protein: CSVLPRQGGDGYTF